This passage covers 10 T cell receptor beta chains from one sample sequenced in a study of radiation and T cells in renal cell carcinoma. Sequenced by immunoSEQ multiplex PCR; TCRdb stores in-frame clones only, minus some. The table shows roughly 86,000 clones, with approximately 86% occurring only once. The time point: blood 4 weeks post-SBRT, at nephrectomy. Treatment meaning: 15 Gy SBRT to primary tumor, nephrectomy 4 weeks later. The input for sequencing was blood, taken from a patient whose treatment included radiotherapy and nephrectomy. These receptor sequences come from a man aged 50-60 years with renal cell carcinoma.

The chain employs TRBV21-1 and TRBJ2-7; TRBD2 is the table's D call and was not checked against the DNA. TRBV21-1 is deemed a pseudogene. This CDR3 has 15 amino acids. The CDR3 nucleotides are TGTGCCAGCAGCAAAGACGGACTCCTACCCTACGAGCAGTACTTC. This encodes CASSKDGLLPYEQYF.

V usage is TRBV5-1 and J usage is TRBJ1-1; D possibly corresponds to TRBD1 (6 bases). This CDR3 is 15 amino acids long. Trimming removed 1 base at V and 4 bases at J, with 14 bases between. Germline V gene lookup returns CDR1 SGHRS and CDR2 YFSETQ. The CDR3 DNA reads as TGCGCCAGCAGCTTGCTCGGGGGCAGGGGCACTGAAGCTTTCTTT. This codes for CASSLLGGRGTEAFF. The full variable domain, with the rest looked up from reference TRBV5-1 and TRBJ1-1, is KAGVTQTPRYLIKTRGQQVTLSCSPISGHRSVSWYQQTPGQGLQFLFEYFSETQRNKGNFPGRFSGRQFSNSRSEMNVSTLELGDSALYLCASSLLGGRGTEAFFGQGTRLTVV.

The chain employs TRBV6-6 and TRBJ2-3; D may be TRBD2 (5 bases). Trimming took off 6 bases at V and 1 base at J, with 11 bases between the two ends. CDR3 size: 14 residues. Germline V gene data show CDR1 as MNHNY and CDR2 as SVGAGI (reference sequence). DNA for the CDR3: TGTGCCAGCAGCCTTTACGGGGGCACAGATACGCAGTATTTT. It yields the protein CASSLYGGTDTQYF.

This chain joins TRBV28 and TRBJ1-5; unclear D gene. This CDR3 contains 15 residues. Germline-derived CDR1 and CDR2 are MDHEN and SYDVKM. The V and J ends lost 5 bases and 4 bases respectively, with 15 bases between them. In nucleotides, the CDR3 is TGTGCCAGCAGTCCCCCCAGCCTCCTTAATCAGCCCCAGCATTTT. Its protein product is CASSPPSLLNQPQHF.

This chain joins TRBV4-1 and TRBJ2-3, with 10 bases aligning to TRBD2. The CDR3 covers 16 residues. In germline, CDR1 is MGHRA, CDR2 YSYEKL. The J segment lost 4 bases and the V segment lost 3 bases, leaving 7 bases of the junction unmatched. This CDR3 is CASSQHGTSVSDTQYF. As DNA, the CDR3 is TGCGCCAGCAGCCAGCACGGGACTAGCGTGTCAGATACGCAGTATTTT.

J is TRBJ2-3 and V is TRBV2; 8 bases match TRBD2. The trim removed 8 bases at V and 4 bases at J, leaving 2 bases unmatched. The CDR3 length is 12 residues. CDR1 and CDR2 (germline): SNHLY, FYNNEI. The CDR3 bases are TGTGCCAGCCCGCGGGGGGCAGATACGCAGTATTTT. Protein sequence: CASPRGADTQYF.

The V gene is TRBV7-2, the J gene TRBJ1-6, with D uncertain. Germline lookup yields CDR1 SGHTA and CDR2 FQGNSA. The CDR3 extends over 16 amino acids. V lost 3 bases and J 0 bases, leaving 9 bases between the germline ends. DNA for the CDR3: TGTGCCAGCAGCTTTAGGAGGAGCTCCTATAATTCACCCCTCCACTTT. Translated: CASSFRRSSYNSPLHF.

This clone showed up just once. The chain links TRBV6-1 to TRBJ2-1; D might be TRBD1 (6 bases). In germline, CDR1 is MNHNS, CDR2 SASEGT. The CDR3 is 15 amino acids. V lost 3 bases and J 4 bases, leaving 13 bases between the germline ends. This CDR3 is CASSDVQGFYNEQFF. DNA for the CDR3: TGTGCCAGCAGTGATGTACAGGGTTTTTACAATGAGCAGTTCTTC.

The V gene is TRBV2, the J gene TRBJ2-1; 11 bases are shared with TRBD1. CDR3 size: 15 residues. V lost 2 bases, J lost 6 bases, and 3 bases stayed unmatched. CDR1 and CDR2 from the germline V gene are SNHLY and FYNNEI. DNA of the CDR3: TGTGCCAGCAGTGAATTAGGGACAGGGGGCAATGAGCAGTTCTTC. Its translation is CASSELGTGGNEQFF.

The chain carries TRBV7-9 and TRBJ1-1; TRBD1 matches 9 bases. Germline assignment: CDR1 SEHNR and CDR2 FQNEAQ (reference sequence). This CDR3 has 13 residues. Trimming at V came to 5 bases and at J to 12 bases, leaving 10 bases not matched to a gene. The DNA for the CDR3 is TGTGCCAGCAGCATTCCGGGACAGGGCATTTCTTTCTTT. It is translated as CASSIPGQGISFF.